A selection of T cell receptor beta chains follows, all from one sample in a study of cytomegalovirus exposure and HLA in healthy donors. The assay was immunoSEQ multiplex PCR, and TCRdb's table has in-frame clones only and misses some. The top ten clones hold approximately 0.7% of a sample with some 160,000 clones, about 80% of them seen once. Specimen: PBMCs. These receptors originate from a woman aged 40 to 50 in good health and CMV-seronegative. Both conserved end residues are part of each CDR3. Fields, in order: V gene, clone size, J gene, D gene, CDR3 DNA, CDR3 protein. The D gene is left open where the match is weak. Only part of the rows carry a size: once, few, many, or a class if the clone is expanded.

V gene: TRBV15; clone size: NA; J gene: TRBJ2-5; D gene: TRBD2; CDR3 DNA: TGTGCCACCAGCAGAGGGACGGGGGGGGCCCGCCGGGAGACCCAGTACTTC; CDR3 protein: CATSRGTGGARRETQYF
V gene: TRBV5-4; clone size: NA; J gene: TRBJ2-7; D gene: TRBD2; CDR3 DNA: TGTGCCAGCCACTCGGGACTAGCGGGAGGCTACGAGCAGTACTTC; CDR3 protein: CASHSGLAGGYEQYF
V gene: TRBV7-6; clone size: NA; J gene: TRBJ2-5; D gene: TRBD2; CDR3 DNA: TGTGCCAGCAGCCTACTAGCGGGAGGGCCGGAGACCCAGTACTTC; CDR3 protein: CASSLLAGGPETQYF
V gene: TRBV7-9; clone size: NA; J gene: TRBJ2-3; D gene: NA; CDR3 DNA: TGTGCCAGCAGCCCCCAGCGGTCCCGCACAGATACGCAGTATTTT; CDR3 protein: CASSPQRSRTDTQYF
V gene: TRBV7-6; clone size: NA; J gene: TRBJ1-1; D gene: TRBD1; CDR3 DNA: TGTGCCAGCAGGCCCTTTTTCTCCGGGACAGAACTGAACACTGAAGCTTTCTTT; CDR3 protein: CASRPFFSGTELNTEAFF
V gene: TRBV5-1; clone size: once; J gene: TRBJ1-5; D gene: TRBD1; CDR3 DNA: TGCGCCAGCAGCTTGGACGGGGACAGGAATCAGCCCCGGCATTTT; CDR3 protein: CASSLDGDRNQPRHF
V gene: TRBV27; clone size: few; J gene: TRBJ1-1; D gene: NA; CDR3 DNA: TGTGCCAGCAGTTTAGGGACACGGAACACTGAAGCTTTCTTT; CDR3 protein: CASSLGTRNTEAFF
V gene: TRBV4-1; clone size: NA; J gene: TRBJ2-7; D gene: TRBD1; CDR3 DNA: TGCGCCAGCAGCCAAGATAGGACAGGGGGCATTTCCTACGAGCAGTACTTC; CDR3 protein: CASSQDRTGGISYEQYF
V gene: TRBV9; clone size: NA; J gene: TRBJ1-1; D gene: NA; CDR3 DNA: TGTGCCAGCAGCGAGGAGGGGCGAAACACTGAAGCTTTCTTT; CDR3 protein: CASSEEGRNTEAFF
V gene: TRBV5-1; clone size: NA; J gene: TRBJ2-3; D gene: TRBD2; CDR3 DNA: TGCGCCAGCAGCCCGGAGGGGCTAGCGGACAGCACAGATACGCAGTATTTT; CDR3 protein: CASSPEGLADSTDTQYF
V gene: TRBV27; clone size: few; J gene: TRBJ1-6; D gene: TRBD1; CDR3 DNA: TGTGCCAGCAGTTTAGGAGGGGGCAATTCACCCCTCCACTTT; CDR3 protein: CASSLGGGNSPLHF
V gene: TRBV6-1; clone size: few; J gene: TRBJ1-1; D gene: NA; CDR3 DNA: TGTGCCAGCAGTGTCCGTTCCGTGGCACCGAACACTGAAGCTTTCTTT; CDR3 protein: CASSVRSVAPNTEAFF
V gene: TRBV5-1; clone size: NA; J gene: TRBJ1-4; D gene: TRBD1; CDR3 DNA: TGCGCCAGCAGCTTGCGATCAGGGGGGAGGACTAATGAAAAACTGTTTTTT; CDR3 protein: CASSLRSGGRTNEKLFF
V gene: TRBV27; clone size: NA; J gene: TRBJ2-2; D gene: TRBD2; CDR3 DNA: TGTGCCAGCACGCGACTAGCGGGAGTGACCGGGGAGCTGTTTTTT; CDR3 protein: CASTRLAGVTGELFF
V gene: TRBV7-6; clone size: NA; J gene: TRBJ2-1; D gene: TRBD2; CDR3 DNA: TGTGCCAGCAGCCCGCGGACTAGCGGGAGTTCCGATGAGCAGTTCTTC; CDR3 protein: CASSPRTSGSSDEQFF
V gene: TRBV7-8; clone size: NA; J gene: TRBJ2-7; D gene: TRBD1; CDR3 DNA: TGTGCCAGCAGCGAGGGACAGGGGGCTCGCGAGCAGTACTTC; CDR3 protein: CASSEGQGAREQYF
V gene: TRBV2; clone size: NA; J gene: TRBJ2-5; D gene: TRBD1; CDR3 DNA: TGTGCCAGCGGGACAGACCAAGAGACCCAGTACTTC; CDR3 protein: CASGTDQETQYF
V gene: TRBV4-3; clone size: NA; J gene: TRBJ2-7; D gene: NA; CDR3 DNA: TGCGCCAGCAGCCAGGCTTCGGACAGCTACGAGCAGTACTTC; CDR3 protein: CASSQASDSYEQYF
V gene: TRBV5-1; clone size: once; J gene: TRBJ1-1; D gene: NA; CDR3 DNA: TGCGCCAGCAACTCGGAGGGGAACACTGAAGCTTTCTTT; CDR3 protein: CASNSEGNTEAFF
V gene: TRBV29-1; clone size: NA; J gene: TRBJ1-1; D gene: TRBD1; CDR3 DNA: TGCACCACAAACCCAGGGACAGGGGCTATCACTGAAGCTTTCTTT; CDR3 protein: CTTNPGTGAITEAFF
V gene: TRBV29-1; clone size: NA; J gene: TRBJ1-2; D gene: NA; CDR3 DNA: TGCAGCGCGCTAGTGATCCCCCCCGGGGGGGGATCAAGCACCTTC; CDR3 protein: CSALVIPPGGGSSTF
V gene: TRBV6-6; clone size: NA; J gene: TRBJ1-2; D gene: NA; CDR3 DNA: TGTGCCAGCAGTCCATCCGACAGGAACTATGGCTACACCTTC; CDR3 protein: CASSPSDRNYGYTF
V gene: TRBV27; clone size: NA; J gene: TRBJ1-5; D gene: NA; CDR3 DNA: TGTGCCAGCAGCCGGGGCAATCAGCCCCAGCATTTT; CDR3 protein: CASSRGNQPQHF
V gene: TRBV28; clone size: NA; J gene: TRBJ2-1; D gene: TRBD1; CDR3 DNA: TGTGCCAGCAGTTACCGACAGGGGGGGGGCGCGAGGGGTGAGCAGTTCTTC; CDR3 protein: CASSYRQGGGARGEQFF
V gene: TRBV19; clone size: NA; J gene: TRBJ2-2; D gene: TRBD1; CDR3 DNA: TGTGCCAGTAGTATCAGGGGGCGCGGTACCGGGGAGCTGTTTTTT; CDR3 protein: CASSIRGRGTGELFF
V gene: TRBV5-1; clone size: NA; J gene: TRBJ2-2; D gene: TRBD2; CDR3 DNA: TGCGCCAGCAGCCTCCATCCCCCGGGGGGGGCCATGGCCGGGGAGCTGTTTTTT; CDR3 protein: CASSLHPPGGAMAGELFF
V gene: TRBV15; clone size: NA; J gene: TRBJ1-2; D gene: TRBD1; CDR3 DNA: TGTGCCACCAGCAGAGGGGGACAGGACGCCTATGGCTACACCTTC; CDR3 protein: CATSRGGQDAYGYTF
V gene: TRBV28; clone size: NA; J gene: TRBJ2-2; D gene: TRBD2; CDR3 DNA: TGTGCCAGCAGCTCGGGAGTGTTATCGGGAGGAGGCGACACCGGGGAGCTGTTTTTT; CDR3 protein: CASSSGVLSGGGDTGELFF
V gene: TRBV27; clone size: NA; J gene: TRBJ1-2; D gene: NA; CDR3 DNA: TGTGCCAGCAGTTTAAGTGCGCGGGATGGCTACACCTTC; CDR3 protein: CASSLSARDGYTF
V gene: TRBV27; clone size: NA; J gene: TRBJ2-2; D gene: TRBD2; CDR3 DNA: TGTGCCAGCAGTTTAGGCGGACTAGCGGGAGGGGAGCTGTTTTTT; CDR3 protein: CASSLGGLAGGELFF
V gene: TRBV6-5; clone size: NA; J gene: TRBJ2-3; D gene: NA; CDR3 DNA: TGTGCCAGCAGTTATGGCTTCCGGGCAGATACGCAGTATTTT; CDR3 protein: CASSYGFRADTQYF
V gene: TRBV6-1; clone size: NA; J gene: TRBJ1-3; D gene: NA; CDR3 DNA: TGTGCCAGCAGTTCCACAGGGTCAGGAAACACCATATATTTT; CDR3 protein: CASSSTGSGNTIYF
V gene: TRBV18; clone size: NA; J gene: TRBJ1-5; D gene: NA; CDR3 DNA: TGTGCCAGCTCATCGGGGGGGAATCAGCCCCAGCATTTT; CDR3 protein: CASSSGGNQPQHF
V gene: TRBV9; clone size: once; J gene: TRBJ2-7; D gene: NA; CDR3 DNA: TGTGCCAGCTCCATTGGAGGCAGTACCTACGAGCAGTACTTC; CDR3 protein: CASSIGGSTYEQYF
V gene: TRBV19; clone size: NA; J gene: TRBJ2-3; D gene: TRBD2; CDR3 DNA: TGTGCCAGTAGTAGCGGGGGAACGCTAGTAACGGATACGCAGTATTTT; CDR3 protein: CASSSGGTLVTDTQYF
V gene: TRBV6-5; clone size: NA; J gene: TRBJ1-1; D gene: TRBD1; CDR3 DNA: TGTGCCAGCAGTTACGAACAGGGGGGCACTGAAGCTTTCTTT; CDR3 protein: CASSYEQGGTEAFF
V gene: TRBV7-2; clone size: NA; J gene: TRBJ2-7; D gene: TRBD2; CDR3 DNA: TGTGCCAGCAGCTTAGTCCCTAGCGGGCTTTACGAGCAGTACTTC; CDR3 protein: CASSLVPSGLYEQYF
V gene: TRBV15; clone size: NA; J gene: TRBJ1-1; D gene: NA; CDR3 DNA: TGTGCCACCAGCAGAGATCGCGGGAACACTGAAGCTTTCTTT; CDR3 protein: CATSRDRGNTEAFF
V gene: TRBV27; clone size: NA; J gene: TRBJ2-7; D gene: TRBD1; CDR3 DNA: TGTGCCAGCAGTTTTTTTTTGGGGGACAGATCCTACGAGCAGTACTTC; CDR3 protein: CASSFFLGDRSYEQYF
V gene: TRBV27; clone size: NA; J gene: TRBJ2-1; D gene: TRBD2; CDR3 DNA: TGTGCCAGCAGTCCTAGCGGGAGAACAGGCAATGAGCAGTTCTTC; CDR3 protein: CASSPSGRTGNEQFF
V gene: TRBV19; clone size: NA; J gene: TRBJ1-6; D gene: NA; CDR3 DNA: TGTGCCAGTAGTATAGCGGGAAATAATTCACCCCTCCACTTT; CDR3 protein: CASSIAGNNSPLHF
V gene: TRBV4-1; clone size: NA; J gene: TRBJ1-2; D gene: TRBD1; CDR3 DNA: TGCGCCAGCAGCCAAGTGGGCGGGACAGTCTATGGCTACACCTTC; CDR3 protein: CASSQVGGTVYGYTF
V gene: TRBV5-1; clone size: NA; J gene: TRBJ2-1; D gene: NA; CDR3 DNA: TGCGCCAGCGCCCCAAGACTGCTACTCTACAATGAGCAGTTCTTC; CDR3 protein: CASAPRLLLYNEQFF
V gene: TRBV5-1; clone size: NA; J gene: TRBJ1-4; D gene: TRBD1; CDR3 DNA: TGCGCCAGCAGCCCGGAACCGGGACAGGGGGATGAAAAACTGTTTTTT; CDR3 protein: CASSPEPGQGDEKLFF
V gene: TRBV25-1; clone size: few; J gene: TRBJ1-2; D gene: NA; CDR3 DNA: TGTGCCAGCGGCGACAGTTACATTGGCTACACCTTC; CDR3 protein: CASGDSYIGYTF
V gene: TRBV9; clone size: NA; J gene: TRBJ1-4; D gene: TRBD1; CDR3 DNA: TGTGCCAGCAGCGTCGGGACAGGGGTAGATGAAAAACTGTTTTTT; CDR3 protein: CASSVGTGVDEKLFF
V gene: TRBV5-4; clone size: once; J gene: TRBJ1-1; D gene: NA; CDR3 DNA: TGTGCCACCCACAGCGGGCACACTGAAGCTTTCTTT; CDR3 protein: CATHSGHTEAFF
V gene: TRBV4-3; clone size: NA; J gene: TRBJ2-1; D gene: NA; CDR3 DNA: TGCGCCAGCAGCCAAGGACTCATGGGGAGAAGTGAGCAGTTCTTC; CDR3 protein: CASSQGLMGRSEQFF
V gene: TRBV10-3; clone size: NA; J gene: TRBJ2-2; D gene: TRBD2; CDR3 DNA: TGTGCCATCAGCACCGGGACTAGCGGATACACCGGGGAGCTGTTTTTT; CDR3 protein: CAISTGTSGYTGELFF
V gene: TRBV9; clone size: NA; J gene: TRBJ2-1; D gene: TRBD2; CDR3 DNA: TGTGCCAGCAGCGTCACTAGCGCCTATGAGCAGTTCTTC; CDR3 protein: CASSVTSAYEQFF
V gene: TRBV27; clone size: NA; J gene: TRBJ2-3; D gene: TRBD2; CDR3 DNA: TGTGCCAGCACCGGGTGGGCTAGCGGGCAAGATACGCAGTATTTT; CDR3 protein: CASTGWASGQDTQYF
V gene: TRBV28; clone size: NA; J gene: TRBJ2-2; D gene: NA; CDR3 DNA: TGTGCCAGCCTTCAGGGAGGGGGAACCGGGGAGCTGTTTTTT; CDR3 protein: CASLQGGGTGELFF
V gene: TRBV6-1; clone size: NA; J gene: TRBJ1-2; D gene: NA; CDR3 DNA: TGTGCCAGCAGTGACCGAGGGTCTAACTATGGCTACACCTTC; CDR3 protein: CASSDRGSNYGYTF
V gene: TRBV5-4; clone size: NA; J gene: TRBJ2-1; D gene: NA; CDR3 DNA: TGTGCCAGCAGCTTATCACAGGCACCCTACGGTGAGCAGTTCTTC; CDR3 protein: CASSLSQAPYGEQFF
V gene: TRBV6-5; clone size: NA; J gene: TRBJ2-3; D gene: TRBD2; CDR3 DNA: TGTGCCAGTATGCCGGGACTAGCGGGTTATACGCAGTATTTT; CDR3 protein: CASMPGLAGYTQYF
V gene: TRBV6-1; clone size: NA; J gene: TRBJ1-1; D gene: NA; CDR3 DNA: TGTGCTGCTTTAGGGGCTCTCCGTGACACTGAAGCTTTCTTT; CDR3 protein: CAALGALRDTEAFF
V gene: TRBV19; clone size: NA; J gene: TRBJ1-4; D gene: NA; CDR3 DNA: TGTGCCAGTAGTGCTAGCCGGAGCTCAAATGAAAAACTGTTTTTT; CDR3 protein: CASSASRSSNEKLFF
V gene: TRBV9; clone size: NA; J gene: TRBJ2-2; D gene: NA; CDR3 DNA: TGTGCCAGCAGCGACAAAACAGGGTATCCCGGGGAGCTGTTTTTT; CDR3 protein: CASSDKTGYPGELFF
V gene: TRBV19; clone size: NA; J gene: TRBJ1-4; D gene: NA; CDR3 DNA: TGTGCCAGTAGTTGGGGGGGTGAAAAACTGTTTTTT; CDR3 protein: CASSWGGEKLFF
V gene: TRBV28; clone size: NA; J gene: TRBJ1-1; D gene: NA; CDR3 DNA: TGTGCCAGCAGATTAGGTGGGGCCACTGAAGCTTTCTTT; CDR3 protein: CASRLGGATEAFF